This section outlines one T cell receptor (beta chain) sequence together with its context. Antigen specificity is unknown. The data derive from a study of CD8 T cells in Susac syndrome. Study outcomes and limitations: TCR sequencing and HLA analysis covered a relatively small number of individuals.

With random hexamers, roughly 0.5 to 1 ug RNA was reverse transcribed. The authors amplified TCR beta CDR3 across 54 Vbeta and 13 Jbeta using immunoSEQ multiplex PCR. TCRdb analysed the immunoSEQ multiplex PCR reads with MiXCR anew, one entry per CDR3 protein. The sample has about 210,000 distinct CDR3 sequences, approximately 95% seen once. Treatment-naive patients with stable or active relapsing-remitting disease were the multiple sclerosis controls. FACS was used to enrich TEMRA cells, whereas the CD8+ and CD4+ T cells were obtained by negative isolation. Trimming cost V 7 bases and J 0 bases, with 14 bases left between them. Germline CDR1 and CDR2: MDHEN and SYDVKM. The CDR3 covers 15 residues.

The chain has TRBV28 and TRBJ2-3; D is perhaps TRBD2 (6 bases). Sequenced sample: CD4+ T cells from PBMCs. The source of this sequence is a human donor with multiple sclerosis. The CDR3, as DNA: TGTGCCAGCACCCCTCCGGGAGCGAGCACAGATACGCAGTATTTT. It is translated as CASTPPGASTDTQYF.